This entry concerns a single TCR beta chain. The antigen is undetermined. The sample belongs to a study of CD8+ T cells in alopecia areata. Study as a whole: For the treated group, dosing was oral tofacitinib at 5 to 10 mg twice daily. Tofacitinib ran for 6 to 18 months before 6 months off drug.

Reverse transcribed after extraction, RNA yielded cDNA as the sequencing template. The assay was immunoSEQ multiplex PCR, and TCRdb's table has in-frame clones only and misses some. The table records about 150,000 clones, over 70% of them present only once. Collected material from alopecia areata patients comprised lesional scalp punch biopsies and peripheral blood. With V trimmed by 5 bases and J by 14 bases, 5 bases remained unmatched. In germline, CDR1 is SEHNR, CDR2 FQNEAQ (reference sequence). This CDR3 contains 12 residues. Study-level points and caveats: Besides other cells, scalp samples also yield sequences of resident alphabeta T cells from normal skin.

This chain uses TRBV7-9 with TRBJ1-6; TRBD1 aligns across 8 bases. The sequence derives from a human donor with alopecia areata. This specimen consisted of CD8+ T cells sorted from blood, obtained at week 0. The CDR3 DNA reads TGTGCCAGCAGCCTCAAACAGGGGGCCCTCCACTTT. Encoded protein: CASSLKQGALHF.